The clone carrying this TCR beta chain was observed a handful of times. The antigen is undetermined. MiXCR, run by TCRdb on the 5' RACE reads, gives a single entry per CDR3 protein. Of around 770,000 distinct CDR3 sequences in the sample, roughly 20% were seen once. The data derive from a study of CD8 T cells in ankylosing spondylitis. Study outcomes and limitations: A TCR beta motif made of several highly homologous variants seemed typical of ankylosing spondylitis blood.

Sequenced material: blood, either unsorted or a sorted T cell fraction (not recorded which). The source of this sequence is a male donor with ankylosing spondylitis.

CDR3 DNA sequence: TGTGCCAGCAGCTTGGACGGGGGGACTTACTACGAGCAGTACTTC. Its translation is CASSLDGGTYYEQYF. The chain links TRBV5-4 to TRBJ2-7; TRBD2 agrees at 7 bases. After removal of 0 bases from V and 3 bases from J, the junction contained 6 bases not matched to a gene. The germline V gene encodes CDR1 SGHNT and CDR2 YYREEE (reference sequence). The CDR3 has 15 residues.